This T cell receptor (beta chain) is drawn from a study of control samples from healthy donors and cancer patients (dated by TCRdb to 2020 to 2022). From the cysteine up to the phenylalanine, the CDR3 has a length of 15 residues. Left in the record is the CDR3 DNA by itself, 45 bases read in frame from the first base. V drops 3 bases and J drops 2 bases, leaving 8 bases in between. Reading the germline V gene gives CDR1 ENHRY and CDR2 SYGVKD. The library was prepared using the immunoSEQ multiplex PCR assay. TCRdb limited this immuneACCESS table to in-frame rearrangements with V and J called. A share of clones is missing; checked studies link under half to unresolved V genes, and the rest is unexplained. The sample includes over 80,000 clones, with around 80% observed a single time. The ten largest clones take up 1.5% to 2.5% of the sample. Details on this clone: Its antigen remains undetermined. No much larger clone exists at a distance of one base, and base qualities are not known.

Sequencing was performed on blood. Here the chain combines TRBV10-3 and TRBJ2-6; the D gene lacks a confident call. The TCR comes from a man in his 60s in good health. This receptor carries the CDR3 CAISDEVPGANVLTF. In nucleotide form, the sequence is TGTGCCATCAGTGATGAGGTCCCTGGGGCCAACGTCCTGACTTTC.